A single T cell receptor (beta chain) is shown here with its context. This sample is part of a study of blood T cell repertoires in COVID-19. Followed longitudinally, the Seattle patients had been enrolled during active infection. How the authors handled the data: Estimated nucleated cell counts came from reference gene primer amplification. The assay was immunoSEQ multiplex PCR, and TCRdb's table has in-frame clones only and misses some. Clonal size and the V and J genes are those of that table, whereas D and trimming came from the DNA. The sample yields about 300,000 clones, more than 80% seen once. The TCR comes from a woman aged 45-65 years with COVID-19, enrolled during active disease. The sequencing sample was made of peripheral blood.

CDR3 loop: CASSPRGGSGAYELFF. The CDR3 region has the DNA TGCGCCAGCAGCCCGCGGGGGGGTAGCGGGGCCTATGAGCTGTTTTTT. The chain recombines TRBV5-1 with TRBJ2-2; 9 bases map to TRBD2. The CDR3 covers 16 residues. Per germline, CDR1 SGHRS and CDR2 YFSETQ. The V gene end was trimmed by 4 bases and the J gene end by 11 bases; junction bases not matched to a gene: 15. Complete variable domain (other parts from reference TRBV5-1 and TRBJ2-2): KAGVTQTPRYLIKTRGQQVTLSCSPISGHRSVSWYQQTPGQGLQFLFEYFSETQRNKGNFPGRFSGRQFSNSRSEMNVSTLELGDSALYLCASSPRGGSGAYELFFGEGSRLTVL.